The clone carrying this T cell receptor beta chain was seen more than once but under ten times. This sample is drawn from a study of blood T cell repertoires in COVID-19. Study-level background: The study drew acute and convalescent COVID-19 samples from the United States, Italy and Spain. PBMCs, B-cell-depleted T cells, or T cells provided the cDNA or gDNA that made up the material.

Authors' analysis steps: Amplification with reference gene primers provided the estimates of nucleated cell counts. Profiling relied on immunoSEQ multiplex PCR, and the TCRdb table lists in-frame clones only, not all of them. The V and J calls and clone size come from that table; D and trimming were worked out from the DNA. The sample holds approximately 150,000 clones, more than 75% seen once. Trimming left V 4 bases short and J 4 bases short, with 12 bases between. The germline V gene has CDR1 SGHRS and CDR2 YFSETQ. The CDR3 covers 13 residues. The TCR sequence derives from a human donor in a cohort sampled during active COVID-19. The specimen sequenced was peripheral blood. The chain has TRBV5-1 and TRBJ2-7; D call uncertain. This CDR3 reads CASSRDQLYEQYF. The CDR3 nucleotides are TGCGCCAGCAGCCGTGATCAACTATACGAGCAGTACTTC.